These 23 T cell receptor beta chains were sequenced from one sample in a study. TCRdb passed the 5' RACE reads through MiXCR, listing each CDR3 protein once. The table records about 23,000 distinct CDR3 sequences, more than 25% of them present only once. Source material: tumor-infiltrating naive CD4+ T cells sorted from the breast tumor. Subset reported: naive CD4+ T cells, CD4+CD45RA+CD25-. These receptors were taken from a female donor with breast cancer.

This clonotype has more than one count but fewer than ten. Given a much more abundant clone one base away, this may be a read error. The conserved phenylalanine or tryptophan is not found at the CDR3 terminus, so this likely reflects a read error. The rearrangement joins TRBV19 to TRBJ1-5, with D uncertain. CDR3 length: 10 residues. The germline V gene encodes CDR1 LNHDA and CDR2 SQIVND (reference sequence). V was shortened by 8 bases and J by 6 bases, with 5 bases between the two germline ends. CDR3 in DNA: TGTGCCAGTGGAACTCAGCCCCAGCATCTT. Its translation is CASGTQPQHL.

This clonotype occurred a few times. The chain has TRBV20-1 and TRBJ2-1; D could derive from TRBD1 or TRBD2 (5 bases each). CDR3 length: 16 residues. CDR1 and CDR2 from the germline V gene are DFQATT and SNEGSKA (reference sequence). Trimming left V 2 bases short and J 5 bases short, with 19 bases between. CDR3 in amino acids: CSARKNRDDDHNEQFF. Written as DNA, the CDR3 is TGCAGTGCTAGAAAGAACCGGGACGATGATCACAATGAGCAGTTCTTC.

Concerning this clonotype itself: At one of its ends the junction is not consistent with the germline gene, which may arise from a read error. V gene TRBV3-1 combines with J gene TRBJ1-1, with 7 bases fitting TRBD1. The CDR3 contains 15 residues. CDR1 is LGHDT and CDR2 is YNNKEL in the germline V gene (reference sequence). CDR3 bases: TGTGCCAGCACCCAAGGGGGCAGGGGGGCCACTGAAGCTTTCTTT. Translation: CASTQGGRGATEAFF.

V is TRBV7-9 and J is TRBJ2-1, with 13 positions matching TRBD2. Trimming cost V 5 bases and J 3 bases; bases outside gene matches: 13. This CDR3 has 19 residues. The germline gives CDR1 SEHNR, CDR2 FQNEAQ (reference sequence). In nucleotides, the CDR3 is TGTGCCAGCAGCAACCCCCCCGGGACTAGCGGGACGGGCTACAATGAGCAGTTCTTC. Translation gives CASSNPPGTSGTGYNEQFF.

The CDR3 loop is CASSPTWTSGYYEQYF. CDR3 DNA sequence: TGTGCCAGCTCACCAACCTGGACTAGCGGGTACTACGAGCAGTACTTC. The chain joins TRBV18 to TRBJ2-7; 11 bases map to TRBD2. The junction had 6 bases not matched to a gene; V was cut back by 2 bases and J by 3 bases. Per germline, CDR1 KGHSH and CDR2 LQKENI. The CDR3 totals 16 residues. Full variable domain (remainder filled in from reference TRBV18 and TRBJ2-7): NAGVMQNPRHLVRRRGQEARLRCSPMKGHSHVYWYRQLPEEGLKFMVYLQKENIIDESGMPKERFSAEFPKEGPSILRIQQVVRGDSAAYFCASSPTWTSGYYEQYFGPGTRLTVT.

This clonotype was seen only a few times. The chain recombines TRBV7-9 with TRBJ2-7; no firm D call. V was cut by 5 bases and J by 7 bases, with 12 bases left in between. Per the germline V gene, CDR1 is SEHNR and CDR2 is FQNEAQ (reference sequence). This CDR3 has 12 amino acids. The CDR3 spells CASSPLNGEQYF. The CDR3, as DNA: TGTGCCAGCAGCCCGCTCAACGGAGAGCAGTACTTC.

Relative to its sample, this clonotype is medium-sized. The chain combines TRBV20-1 with TRBJ2-1; 9 bases line up with TRBD2. Germline CDR1 reads DFQATT; CDR2 reads SNEGSKA (reference sequence). The CDR3 covers 15 residues. V dropped 5 bases and J dropped 6; count of bases not matched to a gene: 11. The CDR3 nucleotides read TGCAGTGCTTGCCCGGGACTAGCACCTGGCAATGAGCAGTTCTTC. Amino acid sequence: CSACPGLAPGNEQFF.

By share, this clonotype counts as medium-sized. The chain couples TRBV6-2 or TRBV6-3 to TRBJ2-1; 9 positions agree with TRBD1. Germline V lookup: CDR1 MNHEY, CDR2 SVGEGT. The CDR3 has 15 residues. V trimming: 1 base; J trimming: 9 bases; junction bases outside the gene matches: 7. The CDR3 region is CASSYWDRVNGEQFF. CDR3 sequence (DNA): TGTGCCAGCAGTTACTGGGACAGGGTAAACGGTGAGCAGTTCTTC.

This clonotype was seen more than once but under ten times. The chain is built from TRBV6-4 and TRBJ1-3; no clear D gene. The CDR3 contains 17 residues. Germline CDR1 reads MRHNA; CDR2 reads SNTAGT. The V gene lost 2 bases and the J gene lost 2 bases, with 16 bases spanning the gap. The CDR3 sequence is CASSDEEDTPAGNTIYF. The CDR3 nucleotides read TGTGCCAGCAGTGACGAGGAAGATACGCCCGCTGGAAACACCATATATTTT.

The sample holds many counts of this clonotype. This rearrangement joins TRBV3-1 to TRBJ1-1; D is possibly TRBD1 (5 bases). Germline V gene data show CDR1 as LGHDT and CDR2 as YNNKEL (reference sequence). With 1 base removed from V and 2 bases from J, the gap between germline ends came to 11 bases. The CDR3 totals 15 residues. Here the CDR3 reads CASSQGLRGNTEAFF. The CDR3 nucleotides read TGTGCCAGCAGCCAAGGGCTGAGGGGTAACACTGAAGCTTTCTTT.

In its sample, this clonotype was seen many times. The chain combines TRBV20-1 with TRBJ2-7, with 7 bases lining up with TRBD1. Germline V CDR1 and CDR2: DFQATT, SNEGSKA (reference sequence). CDR3 length equals 14 residues. With 5 bases clipped from V and 3 bases from J, the junction kept 10 bases outside the gene matches. The CDR3 sequence: CSALTGMHGYEQYF. In DNA form, the CDR3 reads TGCAGTGCTTTGACAGGGATGCATGGCTACGAGCAGTACTTC.

The chain is built from TRBV27 and TRBJ1-5; D is unclear. CDR3 length: 13 amino acids. In germline, CDR1 is MNHEY, CDR2 SMNVEV (reference sequence). V was pared by 3 bases and J by 7 bases, with 10 bases between. CDR3 in amino acids: CASSFRRGQPQHF. The CDR3 nucleotides are TGTGCCAGCAGTTTCAGGCGAGGGCAGCCCCAGCATTTT.

This chain links TRBV10-2 with TRBJ2-7; 10 bases align to TRBD2. In germline, CDR1 is WSHSY, CDR2 SAAADI. The CDR3 has 14 amino acids. V shed 6 bases and J 3 bases; nucleotides not matched to a gene: 5. The CDR3: CASRASGGLYEQYF. CDR3 bases: TGCGCCAGCAGGGCTAGCGGGGGTCTCTACGAGCAGTACTTC.

This clonotype was counted once. Its ends do not fully match the called genes, so a read error is possible. The chain couples TRBV5-1 to TRBJ1-1, with TRBD1 as a possible D gene (5 bases). CDR3 length: 15 amino acids. Germline lookup yields CDR1 SGHRS and CDR2 YFSETQ. The CDR3 sequence is CASSLGGITDTEASF. The CDR3 nucleotides are TGCGCCAGCAGCCTGGGGGGGATAACTGACACTGAAGCTTCCTTT.

With regard to this clonotype: It may be a read error: a sequence one base away is much more abundant. The chain carries TRBV12-3 or TRBV12-4 and TRBJ2-5; D is unclear. The CDR3 totals 15 residues. V gave up 7 bases and J gave up 0 bases, with 15 bases separating them. This CDR3 is CASTQIQSYQETQYF. CDR3 in DNA: TGTGCCAGCACCCAGATCCAATCGTACCAAGAGACCCAGTACTTC.

Ten or more counts support this clonotype. The rearrangement joins TRBV5-1 to TRBJ2-1; possible D gene TRBD1, 6 bases. The CDR3 consists of 15 residues. Germline CDR1 is SGHRS and CDR2 is YFSETQ. Trimming stripped 4 bases from V and 9 bases from J, with 20 bases between. This CDR3 reads CASSEDSGPTGEQFF. CDR3 DNA: TGCGCCAGCAGCGAGGACAGTGGTCCCACTGGTGAGCAGTTCTTC.

The V gene is TRBV7-9, the J gene TRBJ2-6, with 9 bases matching TRBD1. V shed 5 bases and J 0 bases; nucleotides not matched to a gene: 2. The germline gives CDR1 SEHNR, CDR2 FQNEAQ (reference sequence). This CDR3 spans 16 amino acids. CDR3 loop: CASSPDRGSGANVLTF. In DNA form, the CDR3 reads TGTGCCAGCAGCCCGGACAGGGGCTCTGGGGCCAACGTCCTGACTTTC.

The chain joins TRBV12-3 or TRBV12-4 to TRBJ2-7, with D unclear. The V gene lost 6 bases and the J gene lost 1 base, with 13 bases spanning the gap. The CDR3 consists of 14 residues. The CDR3 here is CASRPDTLSYEQYF. The CDR3 nucleotides are TGTGCCAGCAGACCCGACACCCTTTCCTACGAGCAGTACTTC.

In its sample, this clonotype was seen many times. This rearrangement joins TRBV14 to TRBJ2-7; D may be TRBD2 (5 bases). In germline, CDR1 is SGHDN, CDR2 FVKESK. Trimming took off 0 bases at V and 4 bases at J, with 10 bases between the two ends. This CDR3 has 14 amino acids. CDR3 DNA sequence: TGTGCCAGCAGCCAAGATCTCCTAGCATACGAGCAGTACTTC. This sequence encodes CASSQDLLAYEQYF.

This clonotype was observed a few times. The chain couples TRBV24-1 to TRBJ2-7; D tentatively reads TRBD1 or TRBD2 (5 bases each). This CDR3 is 15 amino acids long. The germline CDR1 and CDR2 sequences are KGHDR and SFDVKD. Trimming removed 4 bases at V and 6 bases at J, with 18 bases between. The CDR3 here is CATSDPKNDSGEQYF. CDR3 nucleotides: TGTGCCACCAGTGACCCGAAAAACGACAGCGGCGAGCAGTACTTC.

This clonotype was seen a few times. This may be a read error: a much more frequent sequence differs by one nucleotide. The CDR3 reads CSGLSSFSYSEQFF. CDR3 coding DNA: TGCAGCGGACTGTCATCGTTCTCCTACAGTGAGCAGTTCTTC. The V call is TRBV20-1, the J call TRBJ2-1; weak D call: TRBD2 (5 bases). CDR1 DFQATT and CDR2 SNEGSKA come from the germline V gene (reference sequence). This CDR3 is 14 amino acids long.

In its sample, this clonotype was seen a few times. A clone one base away is much larger, so this may be a read error. The chain couples TRBV6-6 to TRBJ2-1; tentative D call: TRBD1 (6 bases). Trimming removed 5 bases at V and 5 bases at J, with 19 bases between. CDR1 is MNHNY and CDR2 is SVGAGI in the germline V gene (reference sequence). The CDR3 has 16 residues. CDR3 DNA sequence: TGTGCCAGCAGTGATGTAAGAGGACAGCGCCACAATGAGCAGTTCTTC. Translation gives CASSDVRGQRHNEQFF.

Comment on this clonotype: A much bigger clone sits one base away, suggesting this may be a read error. V gene TRBV7-2 combines with J gene TRBJ2-4, with D maybe TRBD2 (7 bases). Looked up from germline, CDR1 is SGHTA and CDR2 is FQGNSA. This CDR3 is built from 15 residues. The CDR3 loop is CANSLGGGVQNIQYF. Here the CDR3 DNA reads TGTGCCAACAGCTTAGGAGGGGGGGTTCAAAACATTCAGTACTTC.